The 20 T cell receptor beta chains below were found in one sample sequenced in a study of blood T cell repertoires in COVID-19. Clones were read by immunoSEQ multiplex PCR, and TCRdb kept only the in-frame ones, dropping some. The sample shows about 320,000 clones, approximately 81% of them seen only once. The sample comprised PBMCs or T cells enriched from blood (not recorded which). The source is a woman aged 25-40 years who had been exposed to COVID-19.

The rearrangement links TRBV14 to TRBJ1-4; perhaps TRBD1 as D (6 bases). The V end lost 0 bases, the J end lost 7 bases, and 15 bases lay between the germline ends. The CDR3 runs to 16 residues. Germline CDR1 is SGHDN and CDR2 is FVKESK. CDR3 DNA: TGTGCCAGCAGCCAAGACTTCAGGGTAGGGGGTGAAAAACTGTTTTTT. Its protein is CASSQDFRVGGEKLFF.

The gene calls are TRBV5-1 and TRBJ1-6, with TRBD1 matching over 7 bases. With V trimmed by 2 bases and J by 7 bases, 9 bases remained unmatched. The germline CDR1 and CDR2 sequences are SGHRS and YFSETQ. The CDR3 has 16 amino acids. The CDR3 DNA reads TGCGCCAGCAGCTTTACCGCGGACAGGATCAATTCACCCCTCCACTTT. Its protein product is CASSFTADRINSPLHF.

V and J are TRBV5-1 and TRBJ1-1; D may be TRBD1 (6 bases). This CDR3 contains 14 residues. V was shortened by 3 bases and J by 7 bases, with 16 bases between the two germline ends. CDR1 SGHRS and CDR2 YFSETQ come from the germline V gene. CDR3 loop: CASSSGDIQNEAFF. The CDR3 nucleotides are TGCGCCAGCAGCTCCGGGGACATTCAGAATGAAGCTTTCTTT.

The rearrangement uses TRBV27 and TRBJ2-1, with 8 bases fitting TRBD1. From germline, CDR1 is MNHEY and CDR2 SMNVEV (reference sequence). V gave up 2 bases and J gave up 2 bases; unmatched junction bases: 8. The CDR3 has 17 amino acids. This CDR3 is CASSLGTGRGPYNEQFF. The CDR3 DNA follows: TGTGCCAGCAGTTTAGGAACGGGCAGGGGGCCCTACAATGAGCAGTTCTTC.

This clone was detected a few times. V and J are TRBV27 and TRBJ1-4, with D possibly being TRBD1 (6 bases). CDR1 MNHEY and CDR2 SMNVEV come from the germline V gene (reference sequence). CDR3 length: 15 residues. V lost 5 bases and J lost 5, with 15 bases in between. The DNA for the CDR3 is TGTGCCAGCAGTCTCGCGGGGGGCTCGAATGAAAAACTGTTTTTT. Protein: CASSLAGGSNEKLFF.

V gene TRBV5-1 combines with J gene TRBJ2-1; the D gene is possibly TRBD2 (6 bases). V was trimmed by 8 bases and J by 7 bases, leaving 19 bases between them. The CDR3 contains 14 residues. Germline-derived CDR1 and CDR2 are SGHRS and YFSETQ. The chain's CDR3 is CASTPQGGWNEQFF. The CDR3 DNA sequence: TGCGCCAGTACTCCTCAGGGAGGATGGAATGAGCAGTTCTTC.

V gene TRBV3-1 (or the pseudogene TRBV3-2) combines with J gene TRBJ2-7, with a weak D call TRBD1 (5 bases). This CDR3 contains 14 residues. Looked up from germline, CDR1 is LGHDT and CDR2 is YNNKEL (reference sequence). V lost 3 bases and J 5 bases, leaving 14 bases between the germline ends. CDR3 bases: TGTGCCAGCAGCCACCCACCAGGGTATAACGAGCAGTACTTC. It translates to CASSHPPGYNEQYF.

This clone occurred a few times. V and J are TRBV18 and TRBJ2-1; perhaps TRBD1 as D (5 bases). The CDR3 is made up of 18 amino acids. CDR1 is KGHSH and CDR2 is LQKENI in the germline V gene. The V end was cut by 4 bases, the J end by 0 bases, with 19 bases between. The CDR3 spells CASSRDSTVPSSYNEQFF. The DNA for the CDR3 is TGTGCCAGCTCACGCGACTCGACAGTCCCAAGCTCCTACAATGAGCAGTTCTTC.

V gene TRBV5-3 combines with J gene TRBJ2-4; D possibly corresponds to TRBD2 (5 bases). TRBV5-3 is marked as an open reading frame, function uncertain. V lost 2 bases, J lost 3 bases, and 12 bases lay in between. This CDR3 is 15 amino acids long. CDR3 sequence: CARSFEGTYKNIQYF. The CDR3 DNA is TGTGCCAGAAGCTTCGAGGGAACTTACAAAAACATTCAGTACTTC.

This clone came up once. The V gene is TRBV23-1, the J gene TRBJ1-1, with D possibly matching TRBD1 (5 bases). TRBV23-1 is assigned to the ORF class and has an uncertain function. The CDR3 covers 12 residues. V shed 7 bases and J shed 5 bases, with 11 bases lying between them. This chain's CDR3 is CASIRVGTEAFF. The CDR3 DNA reads TGCGCCAGCATCAGGGTTGGAACTGAAGCTTTCTTT.

The chain uses TRBV30 and TRBJ1-1; weak D call: TRBD1 (5 bases). Germline CDR1 and CDR2: GTSNPN and SVGIG (reference sequence). V was cut by 3 bases and J by 6 bases, with 20 bases left in between. The CDR3 consists of 15 residues. The DNA for the CDR3 is TGTGCCTGGAGCCTTCGAAGGGGACTGCCCCCTGAAGCTTTCTTT. As protein: CAWSLRRGLPPEAFF.

The chain employs TRBV15 and TRBJ1-5, with D possibly TRBD1 on 6 matching bases. V lost 1 base and J lost 3, with 10 bases in between. The CDR3 is 15 amino acids. Germline assignment: CDR1 LNHNV and CDR2 YYDKDF (reference sequence). The CDR3 spells CATSRADSFNQPQHF. DNA of the CDR3: TGTGCCACCAGCAGAGCGGACAGCTTCAATCAGCCCCAGCATTTT.

The chain combines TRBV6-1 with TRBJ1-4; D is ambiguous. The ends were cut back, 0 bases at V and 0 bases at J, with 8 bases in the middle. The germline V gene has CDR1 MNHNS and CDR2 SASEGT. This CDR3 has 16 amino acids. CDR3 amino acids: CASSEAYRATNEKLFF. CDR3 DNA: TGTGCCAGCAGTGAAGCATATCGAGCAACTAATGAAAAACTGTTTTTT.

The chain joins TRBV5-1 to TRBJ1-6; the match to TRBD1 covers 7 bases. Germline V gene sequence: CDR1 SGHRS, CDR2 YFSETQ. The CDR3 length is 16 residues. J lost 5 bases, V lost 5 bases, and 10 bases had no gene match. DNA of the CDR3: TGCGCCAGCAGGCTCGTGACAGGGCCGAATAATTCACCCCTCCACTTT. It codes for CASRLVTGPNNSPLHF. The full variable domain, with the rest looked up from reference TRBV5-1 and TRBJ1-6, is KAGVTQTPRYLIKTRGQQVTLSCSPISGHRSVSWYQQTPGQGLQFLFEYFSETQRNKGNFPGRFSGRQFSNSRSEMNVSTLELGDSALYLCASRLVTGPNNSPLHFGNGTRLTVT.

The chain carries TRBV25-1 and TRBJ1-6; possible D gene TRBD1, 6 bases. The CDR3 contains 12 residues. Germline V lookup: CDR1 MGHDK, CDR2 SYGVNS. Trimming pared 7 bases from V and 7 bases from J, leaving 8 bases between. As DNA, the CDR3 is TGTGCCAGCACACAGGGAAATTCACCCCTCCACTTT. Its translation: CASTQGNSPLHF.

Notes on this clone: One end of the junction is discordant with germline, which a read error may explain. The chain joins TRBV6-5 to TRBJ2-7; D may be TRBD1 (6 bases). Germline V gene sequence: CDR1 MNHEY, CDR2 SVGAGI. CDR3 length equals 12 residues. CDR3 sequence (DNA): TGCTGTAGCTGGACAGAGAACTACGAGCAGTACTTC. Translated, it gives CCSWTENYEQYF.

The chain combines TRBV19 with TRBJ2-3; 9 bases are shared with TRBD2. Germline V gene lookup returns CDR1 LNHDA and CDR2 SQIVND (reference sequence). The CDR3 sequence is 14 residues long. V was clipped by 5 bases and J by 2 bases; unmatched bases: 2. The CDR3 here is CASSVAGVTDTQYF. In DNA form, the CDR3 reads TGTGCCAGTAGTGTAGCGGGGGTCACAGATACGCAGTATTTT.

Note on this clone: The junction shows a germline mismatch at one end, possibly a read error. The chain combines TRBV6-2 or TRBV6-3 with TRBJ1-2, with 7 bases aligning to TRBD1. The CDR3 has 16 residues. The germline V gene encodes CDR1 MNHEY and CDR2 SVGEGT. CDR3 DNA: TGTGCCAGCAGTTACCCTCCGGCAGGGGGTAACGATGGCTACACCTTC. It codes for CASSYPPAGGNDGYTF.

V is TRBV7-9 and J is TRBJ1-4; 7 bases map to TRBD1. V was pared by 2 bases and J by 10 bases, with 7 bases of the junction left unmatched. Germline CDR1 SEHNR, CDR2 FQNEAQ (reference sequence). This CDR3 has 14 residues. The DNA of the CDR3 is TGTGCCAGCAGCTTAACCCAAAGACAGGGAAAACTGTTTTTT. Amino acids: CASSLTQRQGKLFF. Looking up the rest from reference TRBV7-9 and TRBJ1-4 gives the full variable domain: DTGVSQNPRHKITKRGQNVTFRCDPISEHNRLYWYRQTLGQGPEFLTYFQNEAQLEKSRLLSDRFSAERPKGSFSTLEIQRTEQGDSAMYLCASSLTQRQGKLFFGSGTQLSVL.

Only a few counts were recorded for this clone. The rearrangement joins TRBV2 to TRBJ2-1; tentative D call: TRBD2 (7 bases). CDR3 length equals 14 residues. The V and J ends lost 5 bases and 7 bases respectively, with 15 bases between them. Germline loops: CDR1 SNHLY, CDR2 FYNNEI. The CDR3, as DNA: TGTGCCAGCAGTAGGCGGGGGCGCTTGAATGAGCAGTTCTTC. The encoded protein is CASSRRGRLNEQFF.